The 19 T cell receptor beta chains presented below share a single source sample, sequenced in a study of spatial heterogeneity in lung cancer (dated by TCRdb to 2018 to 2020). The sample's time point label, decoded: sample taken at primary tumor resection. Library preparation was by 5' RACE. Sequencing used a NextSeq 500. TCRdb's own reprocessing of the public reads used fastp at Q25 and MiXCR and kept productive beta chains. Duplicate CDR3 protein sequences are folded into a single record with the most common DNA and genes. The sample table holds about 7,900 distinct CDR3 sequences, of which about 4.2% were seen once. Roughly 29% of the sample is in the top ten clones. The sample in question was PBMCs, obtained at surgery. Every receptor here comes from a male donor with early-stage non-small cell lung cancer.

There are many counts of this clonotype. V usage is TRBV7-2 and J usage is TRBJ2-7; TRBD2 agrees at 10 bases. The CDR3 covers 16 residues. The germline V gene has CDR1 SGHTA and CDR2 FQGNSA. Trimming took 3 bases from V and 4 from J; bases not matched to a gene: 9. CDR3 protein: CASSFLPSGGAYEQYF. For the CDR3, the DNA is TGTGCCAGCAGCTTTCTACCAAGCGGGGGGGCTTACGAGCAGTACTTC.

The chain uses TRBV7-2 and TRBJ2-3, with D perhaps being TRBD1 or TRBD2 (5 bases each). The germline V gene encodes CDR1 SGHTA and CDR2 FQGNSA. V lost 4 bases, J lost 2 bases, and 13 bases lay in between. The CDR3 is made up of 15 amino acids. This chain's CDR3 is CASSSGTGYTDTQYF. The CDR3 DNA sequence: TGTGCCAGCAGCTCGGGGACCGGGTACACAGATACGCAGTATTTT.

The table lists this clonotype with many counts. V usage is TRBV6-2 or TRBV6-3 and J usage is TRBJ2-3; 15 bases fit TRBD2. The CDR3 consists of 19 residues. J was trimmed by 5 bases and V by 2 bases; bases with no gene match: 11. Germline values: CDR1 MNHEY, CDR2 SVGEGT. The chain's CDR3 is CASSYPFGLAGGPGDTQYF. CDR3 in DNA: TGTGCCAGCAGTTACCCCTTCGGACTAGCGGGGGGGCCGGGAGATACGCAGTATTTT.

This clonotype was observed a handful of times. CDR3 amino acids: CANQNHHGAGLPGQPQHF. In DNA form, the CDR3 reads TGTGCCAACCAAAACCACCATGGCGCAGGGCTTCCAGGGCAGCCCCAGCATTTT. This chain connects TRBV28 to TRBJ1-5; TRBD1 is a possible D gene (5 bases). Trimming left V 10 bases short and J 7 bases short, with 32 bases between. There are 18 residues in the CDR3. The germline CDR1 and CDR2 sequences are MDHEN and SYDVKM.

This clonotype has a count of ten or more. This chain uses TRBV11-3 with TRBJ2-1; 10 nucleotides line up with TRBD2. The V and J ends lost 4 bases and 6 bases, in that order; junction bases with no gene match: 9. CDR1 is SGHNT and CDR2 is YENEEA in the germline V gene. This CDR3 comprises 16 residues. In nucleotides, the CDR3 is TGTGCCAGCAGCTCCAGCGGGGGGGCTGTAGCCAATGAGCAGTTCTTC. Encoded protein: CASSSSGGAVANEQFF. Full variable domain (missing parts from reference TRBV11-3 and TRBJ2-1): EAGVVQSPRYKIIEKKQPVAFWCNPISGHNTLYWYLQNLGQGPELLIRYENEEAVDDSQLPKDRFSAERLKGVDSTLKIQPAELGDSAVYLCASSSSGGAVANEQFFGPGTRLTVL.

In this sample, this clonotype turned up many times. This chain links TRBV6-5 with TRBJ1-5, with TRBD1 as a possible D gene (6 bases). There are 14 residues in the CDR3. Germline V gene data show CDR1 as MNHEY and CDR2 as SVGAGI. V lost 6 bases and J 2 bases, leaving 11 bases between the germline ends. The CDR3 coding sequence is TGTGCCAGCAGACAGGGTGTAGGCAATCAGCCCCAGCATTTT. Its translation: CASRQGVGNQPQHF.

The V and J genes are TRBV19 and TRBJ1-5; D remains unclear. The CDR3 has 17 residues. Germline V CDR1 and CDR2: LNHDA, SQIVND (reference sequence). V shed 3 bases and J shed 3 bases, with 18 bases lying between them. CDR3 bases: TGTGCCAGTAGTATCCCTGGGCGGGAGGCGAACAATCAGCCCCAGCATTTT. Translated: CASSIPGREANNQPQHF. Full variable domain (rest looked up from reference TRBV19 and TRBJ1-5): DGGITQSPKYLFRKEGQNVTLSCEQNLNHDAMYWYRQDPGQGLRLIYYSQIVNDFQKGDIAEGYSVSREKKESFPLTVTSAQKNPTAFYLCASSIPGREANNQPQHFGDGTRLSIL.

This clonotype ranks as medium-sized. The V and J genes are TRBV29-1 and TRBJ1-1, with TRBD1 as a possible D gene (6 bases). The ends were cut back, 7 bases at V and 0 bases at J, with 12 bases in the middle. The CDR3 runs 13 residues. Germline assignment: CDR1 SQVTM and CDR2 ANQGSEA. Written as DNA, the CDR3 is TGCAGCGCCATAGGACAGATGAACACTGAAGCTTTCTTT. Translating gives CSAIGQMNTEAFF.

This clonotype came up many times. The chain joins TRBV18 to TRBJ2-4; 8 nucleotides align to TRBD1. Per germline, CDR1 KGHSH and CDR2 LQKENI. Trimming at V came to 2 bases and at J to 6 bases, leaving 9 bases not matched to a gene. The CDR3 contains 16 residues. CDR3 loop: CASSPGQGALSNIQYF. As DNA, the CDR3 is TGTGCCAGCTCACCAGGGCAGGGGGCGTTGTCAAACATTCAGTACTTC.

This clonotype has at least ten counts. The chain employs TRBV7-9 and TRBJ1-1; no reliable D call. V dropped 1 base and J dropped 11 bases, with 8 bases sitting between them. Germline V lookup: CDR1 SEHNR, CDR2 FQNEAQ (reference sequence). The CDR3 contains 11 residues. This CDR3 is CASSLGPGAFF. In DNA, the CDR3 is TGTGCCAGCAGCTTAGGGCCTGGGGCTTTCTTT.

This clonotype was observed at least ten times. This chain links TRBV12-3 or TRBV12-4 with TRBJ1-5, with unresolved D. The V and J ends lost 8 bases and 2 bases respectively, with 10 bases between them. There are 13 residues in the CDR3. The CDR3 bases are TGTGCCAGCGCTGTTAATCGCAATCAGCCCCAGCATTTT. This gives the protein CASAVNRNQPQHF.

This clonotype occurred many times. This rearrangement joins TRBV5-6 to TRBJ1-2; D is uncertain. V lost 4 bases to trimming and J lost 7 bases, with 14 bases between them. Germline lookup yields CDR1 SGHDT and CDR2 YYEEEE. The CDR3 is 13 amino acids. The DNA for the CDR3 is TGTGCCAGCAGCCGTCCCCCCCGGACTGGCTACACCTTC. It yields the protein CASSRPPRTGYTF.

This clonotype showed up just a few times. This rearrangement joins TRBV5-6 to TRBJ2-3; 12 nucleotides agree with TRBD2. CDR3 length: 17 residues. Trimming took 0 bases from V and 5 from J; bases not matched to a gene: 7. CDR1 is SGHDT and CDR2 is YYEEEE in the germline V gene. DNA of the CDR3: TGTGCCAGCAGCTTGGCCGGTACTAGCGGGGGGCTAGATACGCAGTATTTT. As protein: CASSLAGTSGGLDTQYF.

This chain links TRBV10-3 with TRBJ2-5; the match to TRBD1 covers 9 bases. The CDR3 totals 15 residues. J lost 4 bases, V lost 3 bases, and 6 bases had no gene match. CDR1 and CDR2 (germline): ENHRY, SYGVKD. CDR3 amino acids: CAISDQGTGRETQYF. Written as DNA, the CDR3 is TGTGCCATCAGTGATCAAGGGACAGGGCGAGAGACCCAGTACTTC.

This clonotype has a count of ten or more. The J gene is TRBJ2-2, the V gene TRBV5-1; 7 nucleotides agree with TRBD1. CDR3 length equals 14 residues. Germline CDR1 SGHRS, CDR2 YFSETQ. The V segment lost 1 base and the J segment 3 bases; nucleotides outside the gene matches: 0. CDR3 sequence reads: CASSLTGDTGELFF. The DNA of the CDR3 is TGCGCCAGCAGCTTGACAGGGGACACCGGGGAGCTGTTTTTT.

Ten or more counts support this clonotype. The gene calls are TRBV7-8 and TRBJ2-6; D unresolved. The length of the CDR3 is 18 residues. Per the germline V gene, CDR1 is SGHVS and CDR2 is FQNEAQ. With 5 bases removed from V and 4 bases from J, the gap between germline ends came to 21 bases. The CDR3 spells CASSPFEVWQMGANVLTF. The CDR3 bases are TGTGCCAGCAGCCCATTTGAGGTGTGGCAGATGGGGGCCAACGTCCTGACTTTC.

This clonotype was detected many times. The chain combines TRBV19 with TRBJ2-2, with D tentatively TRBD2 (5 bases). The CDR3 length is 14 residues. In germline, CDR1 is LNHDA, CDR2 SQIVND (reference sequence). Trimming removed 3 bases at V and 3 bases at J, with 8 bases between. The CDR3: CASSMRLYTGELFF. The CDR3 DNA reads as TGTGCCAGTAGTATGAGACTATACACCGGGGAGCTGTTTTTT.

In its sample, this clonotype ranks as medium-sized. The chain employs TRBV20-1 and TRBJ2-1; TRBD2 matches 11 bases. Germline CDR1 is DFQATT and CDR2 is SNEGSKA (reference sequence). The length of the CDR3 is 21 residues. The V gene end was trimmed by 1 base and the J gene end by 0 bases; junction bases not matched to a gene: 17. CDR3 sequence: CSARVSILAGGPMSSYNEQFF. The DNA of the CDR3 is TGCAGTGCTAGAGTCTCGATCCTAGCGGGGGGTCCAATGAGCTCCTACAATGAGCAGTTCTTC.

This clonotype was found many times. The genes are TRBV12-3 or TRBV12-4 and TRBJ1-1, with D maybe TRBD1 (6 bases). The CDR3 runs to 13 residues. V shed 4 bases and J shed 9 bases, with 15 bases lying between them. In DNA form, the CDR3 reads TGTGCCAGCAGTTACCGAGGACAGAAACAAGCTTTCTTT. It yields the protein CASSYRGQKQAFF.